One sample yielded the 10 T cell receptor beta chains listed below, sequenced in a study of PD-L1 blockade in urothelial cancer. This sample's time point: peripheral blood 6 weeks after treatment start. The table came from immunoSEQ multiplex PCR; TCRdb's copy has only in-frame clones and leaves some out. The sample holds approximately 93,000 clones, less than 85% seen once. The specimen was PBMCs, collected around atezolizumab (anti-PD-L1) treatment. These receptors came from a man between 70 and 80 years old with urothelial cancer.

The gene calls are TRBV19 and TRBJ2-3; unclear D gene. Trimming took 9 bases from V and 0 from J, leaving 10 bases between them. The germline V gene encodes CDR1 LNHDA and CDR2 SQIVND (reference sequence). The CDR3 spans 13 residues. CDR3 nucleotides: TGTGCCAGCAGAGACACAAGCACAGATACGCAGTATTTT. Translated: CASRDTSTDTQYF.

The rearrangement links TRBV11-2 to TRBJ2-1; TRBD2 matches 7 bases. CDR1 SGHAT and CDR2 FQNNGV come from the germline V gene. CDR3 length: 17 residues. After removal of 0 bases from V and 1 base from J, the junction contained 6 bases not matched to a gene. In DNA form, the CDR3 reads TGTGCCAGCAGCTTAGATTCGGCTAGCGGATCCTACAATGAGCAGTTCTTC. Translated: CASSLDSASGSYNEQFF. The variable domain in full, with the rest retrieved from reference TRBV11-2 and TRBJ2-1, is EAGVAQSPRYKIIEKRQSVAFWCNPISGHATLYWYQQILGQGPKLLIQFQNNGVVDDSQLPKDRFSAERLKGVDSTLKIQPAKLEDSAVYLCASSLDSASGSYNEQFFGPGTRLTVL.

The genes are TRBV29-1 and TRBJ1-2; TRBD1 agrees at 7 bases. The V gene end was trimmed by 4 bases and the J gene end by 5 bases; junction bases not matched to a gene: 10. This CDR3 has 14 residues. CDR1 and CDR2 from the germline V gene are SQVTM and ANQGSEA. The CDR3 coding sequence is TGCAGCGTTGTGGGGGCCCCGGGACAGTATGGCTACACCTTC. This sequence encodes CSVVGAPGQYGYTF.

This clone appeared a few times. The gene calls are TRBV15 and TRBJ2-3; 11 nucleotides match TRBD2. The CDR3 is 15 amino acids. The ends lost 3 bases at V and 4 bases at J; junction bases unmatched: 3. The germline gives CDR1 LNHNV, CDR2 YYDKDF (reference sequence). In nucleotides, the CDR3 is TGTGCCACCAGCAGGCCGGGACTAGCGGCAGATACGCAGTATTTT. Its translation is CATSRPGLAADTQYF. Looking up the rest from reference TRBV15 and TRBJ2-3 gives the full variable domain: DAMVIQNPRYQVTQFGKPVTLSCSQTLNHNVMYWYQQKSSQAPKLLFHYYDKDFNNEADTPDNFQSRRPNTSFCFLDIRSPGLGDTAMYLCATSRPGLAADTQYFGPGTRLTVL.

The chain couples TRBV5-4 to TRBJ2-7, with D tentatively TRBD1 (6 bases). This CDR3 comprises 12 residues. Germline CDR1 is SGHNT and CDR2 is YYREEE (reference sequence). V was cut by 4 bases and J by 7 bases, with 12 bases left in between. CDR3 sequence reads: CASSDYREEQYF. CDR3 nucleotide sequence: TGTGCCAGCAGCGACTACAGGGAGGAGCAGTACTTC.

V and J are TRBV4-2 and TRBJ1-4, with D maybe TRBD1 (5 bases). From germline, CDR1 is LGHNA and CDR2 YNFKEQ. This CDR3 has 16 amino acids. Trimming stripped 0 bases from V and 4 bases from J, with 12 bases between. The CDR3 DNA reads as TGTGCCAGCAGCCAAGACGGGGAGGGGCGTAATGAAAAACTGTTTTTT. It encodes CASSQDGEGRNEKLFF.

The chain joins TRBV18 to TRBJ2-2; D remains ambiguous. Germline values: CDR1 KGHSH, CDR2 LQKENI. The CDR3 consists of 17 residues. Trimming shortened V by 0 bases and J by 0 bases, and 11 bases separated the two germline ends. For the CDR3, the DNA is TGTGCCAGCTCACCACCGATGGTACAGCCGAACACCGGGGAGCTGTTTTTT. It is translated as CASSPPMVQPNTGELFF.

The chain links TRBV7-2 to TRBJ1-4; 8 bases are shared with TRBD1. V trimming: 5 bases; J trimming: 7 bases; junction bases outside the gene matches: 6. Germline CDR1 and CDR2: SGHTA and FQGNSA. The CDR3 runs 14 residues. CDR3 in amino acids: CASSPDRGSEKLFF. CDR3 nucleotide sequence: TGTGCCAGCAGCCCAGACAGGGGAAGTGAAAAACTGTTTTTT.

CDR3 sequence (DNA): TGTGCAAGTCGCTTAGACACCGTAGGAGGGCCATCCTACGAGCAGTACTTC. Protein sequence: CASRLDTVGGPSYEQYF. The genes are TRBV12-2 and TRBJ2-7; TRBD2, the table's D call, lacks a check against the DNA. TRBV12-2 is labeled a pseudogene. This CDR3 is 17 amino acids long.

This clone was detected only a few times. The chain has TRBV7-2 and TRBJ2-7; 13 bases match TRBD2. The CDR3 extends over 16 amino acids. Trimming removed 4 bases from V and 3 bases from J; junction bases left unmatched: 6. The germline V gene has CDR1 SGHTA and CDR2 FQGNSA. CDR3 nucleotides: TGTGCCAGCAGCTCACTAGCGGGAGGGGGGGGCTACGAGCAGTACTTC. Translating gives CASSSLAGGGGYEQYF.